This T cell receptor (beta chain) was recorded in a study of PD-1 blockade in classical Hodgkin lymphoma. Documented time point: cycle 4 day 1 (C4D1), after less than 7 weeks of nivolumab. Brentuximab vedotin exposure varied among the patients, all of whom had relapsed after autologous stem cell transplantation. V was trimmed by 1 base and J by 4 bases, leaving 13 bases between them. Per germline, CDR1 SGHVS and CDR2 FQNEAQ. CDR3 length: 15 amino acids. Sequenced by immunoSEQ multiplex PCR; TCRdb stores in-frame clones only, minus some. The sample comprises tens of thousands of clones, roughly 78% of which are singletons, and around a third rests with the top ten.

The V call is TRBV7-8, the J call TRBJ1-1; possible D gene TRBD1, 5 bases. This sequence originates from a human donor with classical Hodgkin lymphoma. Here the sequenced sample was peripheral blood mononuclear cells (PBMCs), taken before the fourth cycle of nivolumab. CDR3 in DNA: TGTGCCAGCAGCTTAGTTGCGGGGCCGGGCACTGAAGCTTTCTTT. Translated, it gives CASSLVAGPGTEAFF.